The 20 T cell receptor beta chains below all came from one sample that was sequenced in a study of T cell changes during pregnancy in multiple sclerosis. The protocol was immunoSEQ multiplex PCR, while the TCRdb copy is restricted to in-frame clones and leaves out a portion. This sample has more than 85,000 clones, with 94% found just once. The sample in question was peripheral blood, obtained before pregnancy. Source of these receptors: a female donor with multiple sclerosis, enrolled in a pregnancy study.

V and J are TRBV19 and TRBJ2-3; TRBD2 is a possible D gene (6 bases). The CDR3 contains 15 residues. Between the trimmed V and J ends, which lost 4 bases and 0 bases, there was a span of 11 bases. The germline V gene has CDR1 LNHDA and CDR2 SQIVND (reference sequence). The CDR3 DNA reads as TGTGCCAGTAGTAATAGCGGAGCTAGCACAGATACGCAGTATTTT. Amino acid sequence: CASSNSGASTDTQYF.

The chain joins TRBV11-2 to TRBJ2-7; D might be TRBD1 (6 bases). The ends were cut back, 5 bases at V and 2 bases at J, with 16 bases in the middle. CDR1 is SGHAT, CDR2 FQNNGV, per germline. This CDR3 has 15 amino acids. The CDR3 reads CASSADPGGAYEQYF. The DNA of the CDR3 is TGTGCCAGCAGCGCCGACCCTGGGGGCGCCTACGAGCAGTACTTC.

The chain carries TRBV4-1 and TRBJ2-7, with D maybe TRBD1 (6 bases). V was cut by 1 base and J by 3 bases, with 16 bases left in between. Germline V lookup: CDR1 MGHRA, CDR2 YSYEKL. The CDR3 extends over 16 amino acids. In nucleotides, the CDR3 is TGCGCCAGCAGCCAAGTGGTAACCAGGGGTTTCTACGAGCAGTACTTC. It is translated as CASSQVVTRGFYEQYF.

V is TRBV7-6 and J is TRBJ1-5; D uncertain. Between the trimmed V and J ends, which lost 1 base and 7 bases, there was a span of 8 bases. The CDR3 is 13 amino acids. Germline assignment: CDR1 SGHVS and CDR2 FNYEAQ. CDR3 sequence: CASSLGSGQPQHF. Written as DNA, the CDR3 is TGTGCCAGCAGCTTAGGTTCAGGACAGCCCCAGCATTTT.

The chain joins TRBV7-8 to TRBJ2-6, with a tentative D call TRBD1 (6 bases). Trimming took off 5 bases at V and 4 bases at J, with 21 bases between the two ends. Germline loops: CDR1 SGHVS, CDR2 FQNEAQ. The CDR3 contains 18 residues. The chain's CDR3 is CASSPRAQGHSGANVLTF. The CDR3 DNA reads TGTGCCAGCAGCCCGAGGGCACAGGGTCACTCCGGGGCCAACGTCCTGACTTTC.

The chain carries TRBV6-1 and TRBJ2-2, with 9 nucleotides matching TRBD2. CDR1 is MNHNS and CDR2 is SASEGT in the germline V gene. J was trimmed by 6 bases and V by 3 bases; bases with no gene match: 8. The CDR3 contains 16 residues. CDR3: CASSDGGRGRAGELFF. As DNA, the CDR3 is TGTGCCAGCAGTGACGGCGGGAGGGGGAGAGCCGGGGAGCTGTTTTTT.

The chain combines TRBV7-6 with TRBJ2-7; D possibly corresponds to TRBD2 (6 bases). The ends were cut back, 5 bases at V and 5 bases at J, with 16 bases in the middle. This CDR3 has 14 amino acids. Germline V lookup: CDR1 SGHVS, CDR2 FNYEAQ. CDR3 sequence reads: CASSPWGEDNEQYF. CDR3 nucleotides: TGTGCCAGCAGCCCCTGGGGGGAAGACAACGAGCAGTACTTC.

This chain uses TRBV27 with TRBJ2-7; no clear D gene. The CDR3 contains 13 residues. The V end was cut by 2 bases, the J end by 2 bases, with 7 bases between. Germline lookup yields CDR1 MNHEY and CDR2 SMNVEV (reference sequence). The CDR3 region is CASSLGPAYEQYF. In DNA form, the CDR3 reads TGTGCCAGCAGTTTAGGTCCGGCCTACGAGCAGTACTTC.

The CDR3 protein is CASSPRGQEGTDTQYF. CDR3 nucleotide sequence: TGTGCCAGCAGCCCCCGTGGACAGGAGGGCACAGATACGCAGTATTTT. The chain carries TRBV13 and TRBJ2-3; TRBD1 aligns across 7 bases. The length of the CDR3 is 16 residues. Trimming took 5 bases from V and 1 from J; bases not matched to a gene: 9. Germline V gene sequence: CDR1 PRHDT, CDR2 FYEKMQ (reference sequence).

The chain has TRBV5-1 and TRBJ1-3, with D possibly being TRBD1 (5 bases). The V and J ends lost 6 bases and 0 bases respectively, with 10 bases between them. Germline V gene data show CDR1 as SGHRS and CDR2 as YFSETQ. This CDR3 is 14 amino acids long. The CDR3: CASTTGGSGNTIYF. CDR3 sequence (DNA): TGCGCCAGCACTACAGGTGGCTCTGGAAACACCATATATTTT.

The rearrangement links TRBV4-3 to TRBJ1-2, with 7 bases aligning to TRBD1. Germline loops: CDR1 LGHNA, CDR2 YSLEER. The CDR3 spans 16 residues. The junction had 10 bases not matched to a gene; V was cut back by 4 bases and J by 2 bases. CDR3 region: CASSPNRAGGNYGYTF. For the CDR3, the DNA is TGCGCCAGCAGCCCGAATCGGGCAGGGGGAAACTATGGCTACACCTTC.

This clone was counted once. This chain uses TRBV6-1 with TRBJ2-1, with 8 bases identical to TRBD2. The CDR3 covers 15 residues. Per the germline V gene, CDR1 is MNHNS and CDR2 is SASEGT. V lost 7 bases, J lost 2 bases, and 7 bases stayed unmatched. The CDR3 DNA is TGTGCCAGCACAGCGGGAGTATCAACCTACAATGAGCAGTTCTTC. It is translated as CASTAGVSTYNEQFF.

This chain links TRBV18 with TRBJ2-1; 9 positions agree with TRBD2. The length of the CDR3 is 16 residues. Looked up from germline, CDR1 is KGHSH and CDR2 is LQKENI. The V segment lost 0 bases and the J segment 7 bases; nucleotides outside the gene matches: 7. DNA for the CDR3: TGTGCCAGCTCACCACCGAATAGCGGGAGTGGTAATGAGCAGTTCTTC. It specifies CASSPPNSGSGNEQFF.

The V gene is TRBV15, the J gene TRBJ1-1; D uncertain. V dropped 0 bases and J dropped 7 bases, with 6 bases sitting between them. This CDR3 spans 12 amino acids. CDR1 LNHNV and CDR2 YYDKDF come from the germline V gene (reference sequence). CDR3 in amino acids: CATSRDAGEAFF. The CDR3 coding sequence is TGTGCCACCAGCAGAGATGCAGGTGAAGCTTTCTTT.

V is TRBV5-1 and J is TRBJ2-3; TRBD2 aligns across 7 bases. This CDR3 region has 14 residues. Germline trimming cut 6 bases from V and 1 base from J; bases unmatched to any gene: 5. In germline, CDR1 is SGHRS, CDR2 YFSETQ. CDR3 sequence reads: CASKPAGGTDTQYF. CDR3 coding DNA: TGCGCCAGCAAGCCTGCGGGGGGCACAGATACGCAGTATTTT.

This clone was detected once. V is TRBV5-1 and J is TRBJ1-4, with TRBD1 matching over 7 bases. The CDR3 covers 15 residues. The J segment lost 7 bases and the V segment lost 4 bases, leaving 10 bases of the junction unmatched. In germline, CDR1 is SGHRS, CDR2 YFSETQ. For the CDR3, the DNA is TGCGCCAGCAGCCGGGAGGGGGCGGCAGGTGAAAAACTGTTTTTT. Protein sequence: CASSREGAAGEKLFF.

The genes are TRBV6-5 and TRBJ1-1; no definite D call. With 2 bases removed from V and 7 bases from J, the gap between germline ends came to 14 bases. Germline values: CDR1 MNHEY, CDR2 SVGAGI. The CDR3 has 14 amino acids. The CDR3 nucleotides read TGTGCCAGCAGTTACGGGCCCAGGTCCTTTGAAGCTTTCTTT. Its translation: CASSYGPRSFEAFF.

V and J are TRBV15 and TRBJ1-3; 8 bases fit TRBD1. The trim removed 5 bases at V and 4 bases at J, leaving 7 bases unmatched. The CDR3 is made up of 15 amino acids. Germline CDR1 is LNHNV and CDR2 is YYDKDF (reference sequence). As DNA, the CDR3 is TGTGCCACCAGCCTCCAAGGGACAGGAGGAAACACCATATATTTT. It yields the protein CATSLQGTGGNTIYF.

The chain employs TRBV5-1 and TRBJ2-6; maybe TRBD2 (5 bases). Between the trimmed V and J ends, which lost 0 bases and 4 bases, there was a span of 8 bases. Germline CDR1 and CDR2: SGHRS and YFSETQ. CDR3 length: 15 residues. CDR3 bases: TGCGCCAGCAGCTTGGCCGGGGTGGGGGCCAACGTCCTGACTTTC. It translates to CASSLAGVGANVLTF.

The gene calls are TRBV11-2 and TRBJ2-1; 7 bases agree with TRBD2. J lost 4 bases, V lost 1 base, and 1 base had no gene match. CDR1 is SGHAT, CDR2 FQNNGV, per germline. There are 14 residues in the CDR3. The CDR3 loop reads CASSLGGRYNEQFF. CDR3 nucleotides: TGTGCCAGCAGCTTAGGCGGGAGATACAATGAGCAGTTCTTC. The variable domain in full, with the rest retrieved from reference TRBV11-2 and TRBJ2-1, is EAGVAQSPRYKIIEKRQSVAFWCNPISGHATLYWYQQILGQGPKLLIQFQNNGVVDDSQLPKDRFSAERLKGVDSTLKIQPAKLEDSAVYLCASSLGGRYNEQFFGPGTRLTVL.